This TCR beta chain came from a study of blood T cell repertoires in COVID-19. For the study at large: COVID-19 samples from acute and convalescent phases originated in the United States, Italy and Spain.

Profiled with immunoSEQ multiplex PCR; TCRdb holds only in-frame clones, not every one. Counted here are about 150,000 clones, approximately 90% occurring once; the ten biggest clones make up 2.4%. The ends were cut back, 5 bases at V and 0 bases at J, with 13 bases in the middle. The germline CDR1 and CDR2 sequences are MNHNY and SVGAGI (reference sequence). CDR3 length: 16 amino acids. This clone was seen a few times. This clonotype was sampled from a woman aged 70 to 79 with acute or convalescent COVID-19. The sample comprised peripheral blood. The chain joins TRBV6-6 to TRBJ1-4; D perhaps matches TRBD1 (6 bases). The CDR3 protein is CASSVPDSATNEKLFF. The CDR3 coding sequence is TGTGCCAGCAGTGTCCCGGACAGTGCAACTAATGAAAAACTGTTTTTT.